The T cell receptor beta chain described here comes from a study of T cells in Graves' hyperthyroidism and ophthalmopathy. Study-level information: Specimen type is peripheral blood, collected at initial diagnosis prior to any treatment.

It was RNA transcripts that yielded the amplified TCR beta CDR3 regions. The TCR CDR3 was amplified in a first-round RT-PCR using the HTBI primer set. TCRdb reanalysed the multiplex PCR reads using MiXCR and keeps one entry per CDR3 protein. The data contain a few hundred thousand distinct CDR3 sequences, less than 25% of them seen just once; the ten biggest clones take up about 30%. This clonotype was picked up a small number of times. V lost 3 bases to trimming and J lost 6 bases, with 11 bases between them. CDR1 and CDR2 from the germline V gene are MGHDK and SYGVNS. CDR3 length: 13 amino acids. Stable disease denoted Graves' hyperthyroidism without ophthalmopathy progression within 18 months. These patients, aged 18 to 65, had recently diagnosed hyperthyroidism lasting under 2 months. It was 8 to 10 ml of fresh peripheral blood that supplied the PBMCs.

The chain carries TRBV25-1 and TRBJ1-2; D ambiguous. Material for sequencing was blood. This clonotype was sampled from a man younger than 35 with Graves' hyperthyroidism. CDR3 loop: CASSDFRVHGYTF. CDR3 nucleotides: TGTGCCAGCAGTGATTTTAGGGTCCATGGCTACACCTTC.